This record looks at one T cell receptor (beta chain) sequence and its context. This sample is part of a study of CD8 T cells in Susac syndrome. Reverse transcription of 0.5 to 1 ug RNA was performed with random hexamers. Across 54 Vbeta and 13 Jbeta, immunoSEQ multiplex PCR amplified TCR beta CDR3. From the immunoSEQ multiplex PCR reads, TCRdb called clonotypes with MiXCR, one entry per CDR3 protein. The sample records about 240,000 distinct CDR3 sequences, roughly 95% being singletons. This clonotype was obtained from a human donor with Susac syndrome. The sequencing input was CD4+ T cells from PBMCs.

The CDR3 protein is CASSLIPTTGTGSTSSYNEQFF. CDR3 DNA: TGCGCCAGCAGCCTTATTCCAACGACCGGGACAGGATCAACGAGCTCCTACAATGAGCAGTTCTTC. V and J are TRBV5-1 and TRBJ2-1; TRBD1 agrees at 8 bases. Unmatched junction bases numbered 24, after V lost 4 bases and J lost 0 bases. This CDR3 is built from 22 residues. Germline-derived CDR1 and CDR2 are SGHRS and YFSETQ.